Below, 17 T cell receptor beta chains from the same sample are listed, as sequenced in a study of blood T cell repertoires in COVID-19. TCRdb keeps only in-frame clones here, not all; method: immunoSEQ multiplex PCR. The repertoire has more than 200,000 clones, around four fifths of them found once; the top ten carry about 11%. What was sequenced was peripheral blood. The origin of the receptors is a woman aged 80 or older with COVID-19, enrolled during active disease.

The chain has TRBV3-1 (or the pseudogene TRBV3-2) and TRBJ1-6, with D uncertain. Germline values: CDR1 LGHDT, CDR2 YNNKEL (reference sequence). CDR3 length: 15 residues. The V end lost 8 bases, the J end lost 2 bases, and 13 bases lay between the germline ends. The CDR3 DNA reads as TGTGCCAGCCGCTTGAGGGAGACCTATAATTCACCCCTCCACTTT. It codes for CASRLRETYNSPLHF.

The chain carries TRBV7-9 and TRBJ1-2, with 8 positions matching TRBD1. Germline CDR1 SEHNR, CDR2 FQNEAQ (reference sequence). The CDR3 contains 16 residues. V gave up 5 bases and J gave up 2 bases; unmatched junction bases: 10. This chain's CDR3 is CASSPYPRGPNYGYTF. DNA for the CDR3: TGTGCCAGCAGCCCTTACCCCAGGGGGCCCAACTATGGCTACACCTTC.

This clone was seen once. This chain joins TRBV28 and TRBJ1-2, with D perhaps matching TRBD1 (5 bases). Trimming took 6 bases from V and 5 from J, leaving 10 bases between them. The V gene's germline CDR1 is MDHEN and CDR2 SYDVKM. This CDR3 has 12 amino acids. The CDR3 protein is CASRPGYYGYTF. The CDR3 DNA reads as TGTGCCAGCAGACCAGGGTATTATGGCTACACCTTC.

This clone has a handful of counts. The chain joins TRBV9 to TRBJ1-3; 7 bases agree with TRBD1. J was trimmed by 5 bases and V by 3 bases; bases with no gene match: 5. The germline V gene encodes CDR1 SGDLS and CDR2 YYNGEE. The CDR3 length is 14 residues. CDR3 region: CASSARTGRNTIYF. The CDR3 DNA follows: TGTGCCAGCAGCGCCAGGACAGGAAGAAACACCATATATTTT.

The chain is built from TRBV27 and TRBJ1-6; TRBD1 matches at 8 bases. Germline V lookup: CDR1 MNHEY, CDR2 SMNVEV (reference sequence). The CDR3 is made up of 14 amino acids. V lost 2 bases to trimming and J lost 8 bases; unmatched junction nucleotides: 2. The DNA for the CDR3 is TGTGCCAGCAGTTTAGACAGGGGCTATTCACCCCTCCACTTT. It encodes CASSLDRGYSPLHF.

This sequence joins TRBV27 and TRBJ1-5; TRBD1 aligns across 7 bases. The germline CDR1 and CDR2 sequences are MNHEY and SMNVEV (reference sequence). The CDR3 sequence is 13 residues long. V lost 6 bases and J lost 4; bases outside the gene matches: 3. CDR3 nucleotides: TGTGCCAGCAGCCGGGACAGAAATCAGCCCCAGCATTTT. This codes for CASSRDRNQPQHF.

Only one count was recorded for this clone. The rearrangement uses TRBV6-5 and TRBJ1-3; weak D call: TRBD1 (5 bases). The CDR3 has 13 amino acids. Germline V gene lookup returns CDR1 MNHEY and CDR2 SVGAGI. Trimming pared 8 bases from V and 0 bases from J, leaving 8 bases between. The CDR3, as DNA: TGTGCCAGCGGGGGGTACTCTGGAAACACCATATATTTT. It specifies CASGGYSGNTIYF.

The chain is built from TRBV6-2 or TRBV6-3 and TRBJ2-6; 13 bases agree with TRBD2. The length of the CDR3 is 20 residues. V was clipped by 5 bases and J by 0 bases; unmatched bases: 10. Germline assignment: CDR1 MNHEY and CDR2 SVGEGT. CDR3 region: CASSDGLAGVSYSGANVLTF. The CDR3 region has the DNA TGTGCCAGCAGTGACGGACTAGCGGGGGTCTCCTACTCTGGGGCCAACGTCCTGACTTTC.

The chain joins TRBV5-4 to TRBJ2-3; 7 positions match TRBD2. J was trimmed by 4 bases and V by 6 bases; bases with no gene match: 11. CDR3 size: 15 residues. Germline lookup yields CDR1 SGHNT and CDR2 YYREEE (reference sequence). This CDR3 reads CASTLGAGVADTQYF. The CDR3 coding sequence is TGTGCCAGCACCCTAGGGGCGGGGGTAGCAGATACGCAGTATTTT.

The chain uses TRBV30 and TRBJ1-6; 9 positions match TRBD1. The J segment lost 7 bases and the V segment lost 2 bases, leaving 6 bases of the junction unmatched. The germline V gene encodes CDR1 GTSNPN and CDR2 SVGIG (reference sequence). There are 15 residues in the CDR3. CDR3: CAWSPPGTGNSPLHF. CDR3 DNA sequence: TGTGCCTGGAGTCCCCCCGGGACAGGGAATTCACCCCTCCACTTT. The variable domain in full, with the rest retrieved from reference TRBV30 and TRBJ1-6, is SQTIHQWPATLVQPVGSPLSLECTVEGTSNPNLYWYRQAAGRGLQLLFYSVGIGQISSEVPQNLSASRPQDRQFILSSKKLLLSDSGFYLCAWSPPGTGNSPLHFGNGTRLTVT.

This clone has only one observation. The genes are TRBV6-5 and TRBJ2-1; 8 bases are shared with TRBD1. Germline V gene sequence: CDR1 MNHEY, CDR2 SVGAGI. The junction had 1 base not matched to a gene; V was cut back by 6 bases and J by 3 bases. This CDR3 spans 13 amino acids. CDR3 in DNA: TGTGCCAGCAGGGACAGGGTCTACAATGAGCAGTTCTTC. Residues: CASRDRVYNEQFF.

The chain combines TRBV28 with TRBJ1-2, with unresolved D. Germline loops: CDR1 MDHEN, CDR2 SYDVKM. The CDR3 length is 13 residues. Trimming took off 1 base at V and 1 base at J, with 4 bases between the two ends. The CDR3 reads CASSLSLNYGYTF. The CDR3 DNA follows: TGTGCCAGCAGTTTATCCCTTAACTATGGCTACACCTTC.

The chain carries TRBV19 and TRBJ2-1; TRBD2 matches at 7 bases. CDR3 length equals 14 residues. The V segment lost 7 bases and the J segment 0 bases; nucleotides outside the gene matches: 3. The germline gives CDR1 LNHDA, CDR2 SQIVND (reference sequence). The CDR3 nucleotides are TGTGCCAGTACCCCGGGGGGCTCCTACAATGAGCAGTTCTTC. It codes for CASTPGGSYNEQFF.

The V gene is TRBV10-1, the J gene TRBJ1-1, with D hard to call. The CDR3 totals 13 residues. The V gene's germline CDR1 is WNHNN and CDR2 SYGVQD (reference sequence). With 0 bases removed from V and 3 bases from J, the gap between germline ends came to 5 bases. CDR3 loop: CASSESADTEAFF. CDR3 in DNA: TGCGCCAGCAGTGAGTCGGCGGACACTGAAGCTTTCTTT.

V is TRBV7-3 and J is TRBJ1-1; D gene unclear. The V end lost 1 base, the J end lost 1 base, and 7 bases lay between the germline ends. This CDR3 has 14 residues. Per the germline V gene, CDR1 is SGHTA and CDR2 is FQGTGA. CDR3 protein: CASSLKGGNTEAFF. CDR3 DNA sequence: TGTGCCAGCAGCTTAAAGGGAGGGAACACTGAAGCTTTCTTT.

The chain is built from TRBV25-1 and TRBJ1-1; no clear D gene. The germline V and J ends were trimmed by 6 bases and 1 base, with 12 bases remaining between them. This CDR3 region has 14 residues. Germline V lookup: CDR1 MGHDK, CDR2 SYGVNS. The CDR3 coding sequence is TGTGCCAGCAGCCTAGGTTTAGGGAACACTGAAGCTTTCTTT. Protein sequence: CASSLGLGNTEAFF.

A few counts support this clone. The CDR3 protein is CASSAESGVVGEQYF. The CDR3 nucleotides read TGCGCCAGCAGCGCTGAGTCCGGGGTGGTCGGCGAGCAGTACTTC. V is TRBV4-1 and J is TRBJ2-7, with D maybe TRBD2 (5 bases). From germline, CDR1 is MGHRA and CDR2 YSYEKL. The CDR3 covers 15 residues. Trimming took off 5 bases at V and 6 bases at J, with 20 bases between the two ends.